This TCR beta chain was captured in a study of CXCR3-negative and CXCR3-positive naive CD8 T cells. As for the study in general: The total count of TRB reads reached 120 million to 150 million, and each library contributed about 1.5 +/- 0.3 million.

Findings and limits, study-wide: Expression of CXCR3 was partially reduced after cryopreservation, and fresh PBMCs were used in most assays. Memory CD8+ T cell repertoires were far less diverse than both naive subsets.

The CDR3 covers 12 residues. With regard to this clonotype: Its antigen is unknown.

The authors gated naive CD8+ T cells as CD45RO-CCR7+CD27+CD95-. Carrying UMI labels, the TRB cDNA libraries were prepared through 5' RACE. TCRdb re-called the 5' RACE reads; one entry per CDR3 protein, DNA not given. This table lists about 130,000 distinct CDR3 sequences. The clonotype originates from a human donor in good health. Some clones in this sample may be carry-over from other donors' samples. The sample comprised naive CXCR3- CD8+ T cells from blood. Subset indicated: CD45RO-CCR7+CD27+CD95- naive CD8+ T cells lacking CXCR3 (TNR3-). The chain is built from TRBV12-3 or TRBV12-4 and TRBJ1-3; TCRdb names TRBD1, which stays unverified in the absence of DNA. CDR3 protein: CAGREGGKTIYF.